One T cell receptor (beta chain) is described in this entry. In the original workflow: Reference gene primer amplification in the assay estimated nucleated cell counts. Method: immunoSEQ multiplex PCR; TCRdb's copy keeps in-frame clones and lacks some. V and J calls and clone size come straight from that table; D and trimming were deduced from the DNA. The table lists about 200,000 clones, around nine tenths of them singletons. Germline V CDR1 and CDR2: SGHRS, YFSETQ. Germline trimming cut 3 bases from V and 5 bases from J; bases unmatched to any gene: 7. This CDR3 is built from 15 residues. This record belongs to a study of blood T cell repertoires in COVID-19. At the level of the study: From the United States, Italy and Spain came samples of acute and convalescent COVID-19. The cDNA or gDNA used as material had been derived from T cells, B-cell-depleted T cells, or PBMCs.

V is TRBV5-1 and J is TRBJ2-3; 9 bases are a match to TRBD2. The receptor comes from a man aged 55-75 years with acute or convalescent COVID-19. The specimen sequenced was peripheral blood. The CDR3 sequence: CASSSLAGGQDTQYF. CDR3 nucleotides: TGCGCCAGCAGCTCCCTCGCGGGGGGGCAAGATACGCAGTATTTT. Drawing the rest from reference TRBV5-1 and TRBJ2-3, the complete variable domain is KAGVTQTPRYLIKTRGQQVTLSCSPISGHRSVSWYQQTPGQGLQFLFEYFSETQRNKGNFPGRFSGRQFSNSRSEMNVSTLELGDSALYLCASSSLAGGQDTQYFGPGTRLTVL.